The sequence of this T cell receptor beta chain was determined in a study of control samples from healthy donors and cancer patients. Here immunoSEQ multiplex PCR was the method, and the copy in TCRdb shows in-frame clones only, minus some. The sample shows about 120,000 clones, around 88% of them seen only once. Germline V gives CDR1 SGHNT, CDR2 YYREEE (reference sequence). V shed 4 bases and J 3 bases; nucleotides not matched to a gene: 7. This CDR3 is built from 16 residues. The TCR comes from a middle-aged man in good health. This sequence joins TRBV5-4 and TRBJ1-1; 12 nucleotides match TRBD1. The sample comprised blood. This CDR3 is CASSAGTGGSYTEAFF. The CDR3 region has the DNA TGTGCCAGCAGCGCGGGGACAGGGGGCTCCTACACTGAAGCTTTCTTT.